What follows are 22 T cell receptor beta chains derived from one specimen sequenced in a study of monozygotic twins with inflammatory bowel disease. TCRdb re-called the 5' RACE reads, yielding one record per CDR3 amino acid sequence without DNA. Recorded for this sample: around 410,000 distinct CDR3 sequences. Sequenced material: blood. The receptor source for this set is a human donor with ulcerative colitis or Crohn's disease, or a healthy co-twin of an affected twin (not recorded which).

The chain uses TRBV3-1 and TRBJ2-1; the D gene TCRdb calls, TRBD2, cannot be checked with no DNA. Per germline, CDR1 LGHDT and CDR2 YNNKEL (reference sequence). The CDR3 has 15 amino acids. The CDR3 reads CASSHLSGRAGEQFF.

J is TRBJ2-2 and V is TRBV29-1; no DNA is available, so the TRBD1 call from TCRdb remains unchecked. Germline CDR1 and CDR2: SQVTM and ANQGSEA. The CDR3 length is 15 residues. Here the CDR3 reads CSVGKGAEYTGELFF.

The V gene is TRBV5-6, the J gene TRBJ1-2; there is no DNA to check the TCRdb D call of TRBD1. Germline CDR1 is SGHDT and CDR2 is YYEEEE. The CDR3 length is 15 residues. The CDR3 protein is CASSRGQNLNYGYTF.

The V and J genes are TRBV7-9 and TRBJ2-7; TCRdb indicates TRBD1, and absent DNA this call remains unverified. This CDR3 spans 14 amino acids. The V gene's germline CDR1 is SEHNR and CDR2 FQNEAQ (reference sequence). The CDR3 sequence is CASSPGTGALEQYF.

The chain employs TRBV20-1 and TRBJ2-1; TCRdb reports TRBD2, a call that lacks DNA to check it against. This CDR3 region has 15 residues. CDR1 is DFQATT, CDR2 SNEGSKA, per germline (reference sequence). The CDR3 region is CSAKGYGAVYNEQFF.

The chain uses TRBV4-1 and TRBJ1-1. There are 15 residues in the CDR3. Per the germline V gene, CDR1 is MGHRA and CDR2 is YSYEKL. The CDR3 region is CASSQEVPGRTEAFF.

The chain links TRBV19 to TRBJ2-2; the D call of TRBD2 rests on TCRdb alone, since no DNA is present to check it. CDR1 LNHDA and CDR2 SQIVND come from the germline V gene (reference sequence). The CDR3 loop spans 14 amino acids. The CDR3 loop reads CASSILRTAGELFF. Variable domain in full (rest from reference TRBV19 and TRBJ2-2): DGGITQSPKYLFRKEGQNVTLSCEQNLNHDAMYWYRQDPGQGLRLIYYSQIVNDFQKGDIAEGYSVSREKKESFPLTVTSAQKNPTAFYLCASSILRTAGELFFGEGSRLTVL.

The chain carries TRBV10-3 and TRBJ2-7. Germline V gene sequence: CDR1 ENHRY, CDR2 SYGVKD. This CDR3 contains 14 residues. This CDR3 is CAISESGSTYEQYF.

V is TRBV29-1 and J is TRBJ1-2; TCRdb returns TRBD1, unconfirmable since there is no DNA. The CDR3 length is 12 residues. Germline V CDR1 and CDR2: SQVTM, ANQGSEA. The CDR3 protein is CSVDRVGYGYTF.

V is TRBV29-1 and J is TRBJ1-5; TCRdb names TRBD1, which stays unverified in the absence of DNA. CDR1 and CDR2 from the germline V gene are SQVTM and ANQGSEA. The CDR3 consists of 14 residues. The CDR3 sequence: CSVVVGGSNQPQHF. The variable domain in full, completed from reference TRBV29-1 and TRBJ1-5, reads SAVISQKPSRDICQRGTSLTIQCQVDSQVTMMFWYRQQPGQSLTLIATANQGSEATYESGFVIDKFPISRPNLTFSTLTVSNMSPEDSSIYLCSVVVGGSNQPQHFGDGTRLSIL.

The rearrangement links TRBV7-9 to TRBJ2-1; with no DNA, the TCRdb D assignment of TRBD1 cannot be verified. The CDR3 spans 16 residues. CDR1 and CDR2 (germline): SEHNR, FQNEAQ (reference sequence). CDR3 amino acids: CASSPRRTGTYNEQFF. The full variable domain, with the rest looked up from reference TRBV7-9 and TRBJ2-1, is DTGVSQNPRHKITKRGQNVTFRCDPISEHNRLYWYRQTLGQGPEFLTYFQNEAQLEKSRLLSDRFSAERPKGSFSTLEIQRTEQGDSAMYLCASSPRRTGTYNEQFFGPGTRLTVL.

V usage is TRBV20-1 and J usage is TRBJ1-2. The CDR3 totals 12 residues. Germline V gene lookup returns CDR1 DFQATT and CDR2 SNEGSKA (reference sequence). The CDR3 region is CSDLQSNYGYTF.

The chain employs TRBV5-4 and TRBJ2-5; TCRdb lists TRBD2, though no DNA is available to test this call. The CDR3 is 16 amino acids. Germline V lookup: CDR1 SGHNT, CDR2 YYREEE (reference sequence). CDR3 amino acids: CASSSRTSGGKETQYF.

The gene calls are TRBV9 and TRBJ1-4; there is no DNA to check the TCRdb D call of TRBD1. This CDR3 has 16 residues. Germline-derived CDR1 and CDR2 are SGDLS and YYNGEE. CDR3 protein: CASSVGLGQVHEKLFF.

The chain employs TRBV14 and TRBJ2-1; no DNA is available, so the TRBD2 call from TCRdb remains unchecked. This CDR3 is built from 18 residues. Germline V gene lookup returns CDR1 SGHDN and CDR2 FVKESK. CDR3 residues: CASSQDRTSGGLNNEQFF. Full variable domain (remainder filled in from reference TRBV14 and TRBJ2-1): EAGVTQFPSHSVIEKGQTVTLRCDPISGHDNLYWYRRVMGKEIKFLLHFVKESKQDESGMPNNRFLAERTGGTYSTLKVQPAELEDSGVYFCASSQDRTSGGLNNEQFFGPGTRLTVL.

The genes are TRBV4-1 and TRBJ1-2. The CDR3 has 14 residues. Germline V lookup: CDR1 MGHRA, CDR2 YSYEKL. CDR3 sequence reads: CASSQDGGNYGYTF.

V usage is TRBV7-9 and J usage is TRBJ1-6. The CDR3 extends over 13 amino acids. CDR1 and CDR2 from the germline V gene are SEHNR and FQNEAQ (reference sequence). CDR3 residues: CASSLGPNSPLHF.

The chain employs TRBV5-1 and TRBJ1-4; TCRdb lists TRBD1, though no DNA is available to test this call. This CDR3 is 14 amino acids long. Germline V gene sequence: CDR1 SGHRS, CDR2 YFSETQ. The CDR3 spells CASRPGQGSEKLFF.

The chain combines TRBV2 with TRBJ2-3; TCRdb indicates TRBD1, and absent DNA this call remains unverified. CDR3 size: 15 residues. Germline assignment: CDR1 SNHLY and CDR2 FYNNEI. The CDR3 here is CASSEGAGVTDTQYF.

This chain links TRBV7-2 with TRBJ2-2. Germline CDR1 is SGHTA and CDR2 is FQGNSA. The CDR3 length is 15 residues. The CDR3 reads CASSLEARSTGELFF.

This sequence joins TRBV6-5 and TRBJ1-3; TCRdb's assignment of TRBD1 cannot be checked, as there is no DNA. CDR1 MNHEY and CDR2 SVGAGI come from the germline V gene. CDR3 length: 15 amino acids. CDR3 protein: CASSYQGASGNTIYF.

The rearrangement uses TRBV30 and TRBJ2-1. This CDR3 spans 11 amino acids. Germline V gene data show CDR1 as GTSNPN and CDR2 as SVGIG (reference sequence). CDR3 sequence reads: CAWSLNNEQFF. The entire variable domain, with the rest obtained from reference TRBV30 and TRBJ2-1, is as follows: SQTIHQWPATLVQPVGSPLSLECTVEGTSNPNLYWYRQAAGRGLQLLFYSVGIGQISSEVPQNLSASRPQDRQFILSSKKLLLSDSGFYLCAWSLNNEQFFGPGTRLTVL.